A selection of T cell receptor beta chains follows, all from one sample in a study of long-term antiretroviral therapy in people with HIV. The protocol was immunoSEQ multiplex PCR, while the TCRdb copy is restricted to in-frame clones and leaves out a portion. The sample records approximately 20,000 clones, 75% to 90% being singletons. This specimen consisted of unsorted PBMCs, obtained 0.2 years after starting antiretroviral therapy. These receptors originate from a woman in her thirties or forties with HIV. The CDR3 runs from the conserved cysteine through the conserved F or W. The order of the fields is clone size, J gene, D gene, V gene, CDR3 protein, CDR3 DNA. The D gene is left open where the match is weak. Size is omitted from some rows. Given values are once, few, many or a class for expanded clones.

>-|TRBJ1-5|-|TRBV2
CANPSGFDQPQHF
TGTGCCAACCCATCAGGGTTCGATCAGCCCCAGCATTTT
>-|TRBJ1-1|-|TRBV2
CASRALQRAEAFF
TGTGCCAGCAGAGCCTTACAACGGGCTGAAGCTTTCTTT
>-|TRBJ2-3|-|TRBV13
CASSTPLSTDTQYF
TGTGCCAGCAGCACCCCCCTTAGCACAGATACGCAGTATTTT
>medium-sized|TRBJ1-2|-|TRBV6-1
CASSEANNYGYTF
TGTGCCAGCAGTGAAGCCAATAACTATGGCTACACCTTC
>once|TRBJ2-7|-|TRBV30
CAWRSGGTYEQYF
TGTGCCTGGAGATCTGGCGGAACCTACGAGCAGTACTTC
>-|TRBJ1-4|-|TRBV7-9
CASSLVGEKLFF
TGTGCCAGCAGCTTGGTGGGCGAAAAACTGTTTTTT
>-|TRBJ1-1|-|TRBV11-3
CASSLGGLNTEAFF
TGTGCCAGCAGCCTCGGGGGATTGAACACTGAAGCTTTCTTT
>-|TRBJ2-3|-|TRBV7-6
CASSFELDTQYF
TGTGCCAGCAGCTTTGAGTTAGATACGCAGTATTTT
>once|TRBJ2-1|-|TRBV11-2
CASTLSRGVHNEQFF
TGTGCCAGCACCCTAAGTAGGGGGGTTCACAATGAGCAGTTCTTC
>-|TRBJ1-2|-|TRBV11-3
CASSIPRGLGYTF
TGTGCCAGCAGCATCCCTCGGGGGCTAGGCTACACCTTC
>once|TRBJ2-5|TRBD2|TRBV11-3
CASSLKRSGGLGETQYF
TGTGCCAGCAGCTTAAAGAGAAGCGGGGGACTCGGAGAGACCCAGTACTTC
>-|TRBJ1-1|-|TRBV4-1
CASSQAGGIEAFF
TGCGCCAGCAGCCAAGCCGGGGGGATTGAAGCTTTCTTT
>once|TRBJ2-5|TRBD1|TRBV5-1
CASSWGQAETQYF
TGCGCCAGCAGCTGGGGACAGGCGGAGACCCAGTACTTC
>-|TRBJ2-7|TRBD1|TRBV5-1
CASSWDRSTTQGQYF
TGCGCCAGCAGCTGGGACAGGAGTACCACCCAAGGGCAGTACTTC
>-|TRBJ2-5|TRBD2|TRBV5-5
CASSPGTSSAGETQYF
TGTGCCAGCAGCCCTGGGACTAGTTCGGCGGGAGAGACCCAGTACTTC